The clone carrying this TCR beta chain has at least ten counts. The antigen is not known. The data were taken from a study of CD8 T cells in ankylosing spondylitis. Study-wide results and limits: Matched ankylosing spondylitis synovial fluid reportedly contained a significantly enriched population of disease-linked clones. Characteristic, it appeared, of ankylosing spondylitis blood was a TCR beta motif of fewer than 10 highly homologous variants.

The CDR3 is 15 residues long. Per the germline V gene, CDR1 is LNHNV and CDR2 is YYDKDF (reference sequence). With 0 bases removed from V and 3 bases from J, the gap between germline ends came to 11 bases. Molecular-barcoded quantitative 5'-RACE produced these TCR beta libraries. TCRdb itself ran the 5' RACE reads through MiXCR, one entry per CDR3 protein. The repertoire consists of hundreds of thousands of distinct CDR3 sequences, with approximately 8% occurring once and the leading ten covering 4.5% to 5%. The receptor comes from a female donor with ankylosing spondylitis or in good health (not recorded which). The chain has TRBV15 and TRBJ1-2; D ambiguous. What was sequenced was blood, either unsorted or a sorted T cell fraction (not recorded which). The DNA of the CDR3 is TGTGCCACCAGCAGAGATGGCTCTGGGGACTATGGCTACACCTTC. Translated, it gives CATSRDGSGDYGYTF.